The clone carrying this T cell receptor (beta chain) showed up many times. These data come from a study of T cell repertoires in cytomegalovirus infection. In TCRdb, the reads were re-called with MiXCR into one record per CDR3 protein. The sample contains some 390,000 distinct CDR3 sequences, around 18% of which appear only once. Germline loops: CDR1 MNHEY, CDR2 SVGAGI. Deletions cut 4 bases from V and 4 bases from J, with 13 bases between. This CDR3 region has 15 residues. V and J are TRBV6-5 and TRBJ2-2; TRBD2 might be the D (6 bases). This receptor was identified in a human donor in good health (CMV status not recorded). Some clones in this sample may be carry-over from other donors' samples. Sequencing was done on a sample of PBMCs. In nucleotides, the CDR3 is TGTGCCAGCAGTTTGAGAGGCGGGACCACCGGGGAGCTGTTTTTT. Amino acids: CASSLRGGTTGELFF.